Following are 5 T cell receptor beta chains from one sample sequenced in a study of spatial heterogeneity in lung cancer. One entry per CDR3 protein, called by TCRdb with MiXCR from the 5' RACE reads. The sample lists about 120,000 distinct CDR3 sequences; over 9% were seen once. As to time point: blood at routine non-recurrence follow-up after resection. Unsorted whole RNA from tumor, nontumor lung or frozen PBMC underwent sequencing. This specimen consisted of PBMCs, obtained at follow-up. The receptors originated from a male donor with early-stage non-small cell lung cancer.

In its sample, this clonotype was seen many times. In DNA form, the CDR3 reads TGTGCCAGCAGCGTAGAGGGGCGGTCCTACGAGCAGTACTTC. Translating it yields CASSVEGRSYEQYF. The chain joins TRBV9 to TRBJ2-7; D perhaps matches TRBD1 (5 bases). This CDR3 is built from 14 residues. V was cut by 0 bases and J by 1 base, with 8 bases left in between. Per germline, CDR1 SGDLS and CDR2 YYNGEE.

The chain joins TRBV12-3 or TRBV12-4 to TRBJ1-3; possibly TRBD1 for D (5 bases). The V gene lost 6 bases and the J gene lost 0 bases, with 12 bases spanning the gap. The CDR3 is 15 residues long. The CDR3 loop is CASSLQASSGNTIYF. The CDR3 DNA reads as TGTGCCAGCAGCCTACAGGCGTCCTCTGGAAACACCATATATTTT.

This clonotype has only a few counts. This rearrangement joins TRBV5-1 to TRBJ2-5; TRBD2 matches 7 bases. CDR1 and CDR2 (germline): SGHRS, YFSETQ. Germline trimming cut 1 base from V and 3 bases from J; bases unmatched to any gene: 9. This CDR3 has 16 amino acids. CDR3 region: CASSLWASGLEETQYF. The CDR3 DNA is TGCGCCAGCAGCTTGTGGGCTAGCGGTTTGGAAGAGACCCAGTACTTC.

This clonotype occurred many times. This chain uses TRBV5-1 with TRBJ2-7; maybe TRBD1 (6 bases). CDR1 and CDR2 (germline): SGHRS, YFSETQ. This CDR3 spans 15 amino acids. V lost 4 bases and J lost 5, with 19 bases in between. Written as DNA, the CDR3 is TGCGCCAGCAGCCCGGCCATGGGGGCGCAGGACGAGCAGTACTTC. Encoded protein: CASSPAMGAQDEQYF.

This clonotype came up many times. The chain carries TRBV7-8 and TRBJ1-5; D might be TRBD1 (5 bases). The ends were cut back, 0 bases at V and 2 bases at J, with 14 bases in the middle. Germline V lookup: CDR1 SGHVS, CDR2 FQNEAQ. This CDR3 comprises 17 residues. The CDR3 nucleotides read TGTGCCAGCAGCTTAGCGGGGGGAAGGGTAGGCAATCAGCCCCAGCATTTT. This translates into CASSLAGGRVGNQPQHF.